The sequence of this T cell receptor beta chain was determined in a study of T cells in Graves' hyperthyroidism and ophthalmopathy. Study results and caveats: Most thyroid clonotypes expanded above 0.001 were also detected in blood. It was a median roughly 6.5 months before onset that the model predicted ophthalmopathy.

The investigators amplified TCR beta CDR3 regions from RNA transcripts. A first-round RT-PCR of the TCR CDR3 used the HTBI primer set. TCRdb itself ran the multiplex PCR reads through MiXCR, one entry per CDR3 protein. The table lists 350,000 to 450,000 distinct CDR3 sequences, around an eighth of them singletons. From germline, CDR1 is LNHDA and CDR2 SQIVND (reference sequence). V was trimmed by 1 base and J by 5 bases, leaving 17 bases between them. There are 16 residues in the CDR3. This clonotype was seen only a few times. No antigen is known for it. This chain uses TRBV19 with TRBJ1-2; maybe TRBD1 (6 bases). The clonotype comes from a man between 50 and 59 years old with Graves' ophthalmopathy. Specimen: blood. Here the CDR3 reads CASSIGPTGILYGYTF. The CDR3 nucleotides are TGTGCCAGTAGTATAGGCCCGACAGGAATTCTATATGGCTACACCTTC.